A selection of T cell receptor beta chains follows, all from one sample in a study of T cell responses to AZD1222 COVID-19 vaccine. Generated by immunoSEQ multiplex PCR, the TCRdb table keeps only in-frame clones and is missing some. Counted here are about 70,000 clones, 70% to 90% occurring once; the ten biggest clones make up more than 5%. Source: peripheral blood, taken on day 0 of MenACWY control vaccination. The receptors originated from an adult in good health. CDR3s include the opening cysteine and the closing phenylalanine or tryptophan. A D gene is named only where the DNA matches it firmly. Clone size is given for some rows only: seen once, a few or many times, or a class if the clone is expanded.

DNA: TGTGCCAGTAGTACCACAGGTGACAATGAGCAGTTCTTC
CDR3: CASSTTGDNEQFF
D: NA
J: TRBJ2-1
size: NA
V: TRBV19

DNA: TGTGCCAGCAGTTCCCCAGGGGCCGGTAACTATGGCTACACCTTC
CDR3: CASSSPGAGNYGYTF
D: NA
J: TRBJ1-2
size: NA
V: TRBV27

DNA: TGTGCCAGCACTGTAGGGGTAGCGGGGGTTAACGAGCAGTTCTTC
CDR3: CASTVGVAGVNEQFF
D: TRBD2
J: TRBJ2-1
size: once
V: TRBV4-2

DNA: TGTGCCAGCAGTGCTTCTTGGGGTGGCTACACCTTC
CDR3: CASSASWGGYTF
D: NA
J: TRBJ1-2
size: NA
V: TRBV25-1

DNA: TGTGCCAGCAGCTCTGGAAGTGGGCCGGGAAACACCATATATTTT
CDR3: CASSSGSGPGNTIYF
D: NA
J: TRBJ1-3
size: NA
V: TRBV11-3

DNA: TGTGCCAGCAGCGGCAAGGACAGGGCGGTATACAATGAGCAGTTCTTC
CDR3: CASSGKDRAVYNEQFF
D: TRBD1
J: TRBJ2-1
size: NA
V: TRBV9

DNA: TGTGCCAGCAGTTACCTGTCCAGGGATGAAAAACTGTTTTTT
CDR3: CASSYLSRDEKLFF
D: NA
J: TRBJ1-4
size: NA
V: TRBV6-5

DNA: TGTGCCAGTAGAGGGTCTGGGGTCTATGGCTACACCTTC
CDR3: CASRGSGVYGYTF
D: NA
J: TRBJ1-2
size: NA
V: TRBV19

DNA: TGTGCCAGCAGTGCCGAAGGGAGCAATCAGCCCCAGCATTTT
CDR3: CASSAEGSNQPQHF
D: NA
J: TRBJ1-5
size: NA
V: TRBV2

DNA: TGTGCCAGCAGCAAGACAGTCAATTCACCCCTCCACTTT
CDR3: CASSKTVNSPLHF
D: NA
J: TRBJ1-6
size: NA
V: TRBV5-6

DNA: TGTGCCGCCCGGGAGGGAACTCAAGGCACCATATATTTT
CDR3: CAAREGTQGTIYF
D: NA
J: TRBJ1-3
size: NA
V: TRBV15

DNA: TGTGCCAGCAGCTTGGCCGAGGGTCAGCCCCAGCATTTT
CDR3: CASSLAEGQPQHF
D: NA
J: TRBJ1-5
size: NA
V: TRBV5-8

DNA: TGTGCCAGCCACCGGGCAGGGGGCTACGAGCAGTACTTC
CDR3: CASHRAGGYEQYF
D: TRBD1
J: TRBJ2-7
size: NA
V: TRBV6-5

DNA: TGTGCCAGCAGTTCGGGGGCATGGACTGAAGCTTTCTTT
CDR3: CASSSGAWTEAFF
D: NA
J: TRBJ1-1
size: NA
V: TRBV6-2/TRBV6-3

DNA: TGCGCCAGCAGCTTCGAACAGGGAGTTAGCAATCAGCCCCAGCATTTT
CDR3: CASSFEQGVSNQPQHF
D: NA
J: TRBJ1-5
size: NA
V: TRBV5-1

DNA: TGCGCCAGCACCCCAGGGGGTAGCAAAAACATTCAGTACTTC
CDR3: CASTPGGSKNIQYF
D: TRBD1
J: TRBJ2-4
size: once
V: TRBV5-1

DNA: TGTGCCAGCAGCCAAGTCAGCAGGGGGCTTAACTATGGCTACACCTTC
CDR3: CASSQVSRGLNYGYTF
D: TRBD1
J: TRBJ1-2
size: NA
V: TRBV3-1/TRBV3-2

DNA: TGCGCCAGCAGCCAGGGACAGGGGGCCATAGATACGCAGTATTTT
CDR3: CASSQGQGAIDTQYF
D: TRBD1
J: TRBJ2-3
size: NA
V: TRBV5-1

DNA: TGCGCCAGCAGCCAAGAAGAACTGTCCAACCCGCACTACGAGCAGTACTTC
CDR3: CASSQEELSNPHYEQYF
D: NA
J: TRBJ2-7
size: NA
V: TRBV4-3

DNA: TGTGCCAGCAGCTGGGCGGTCCTACGGACAGCAAACACCGGGGAGCTGTTTTTT
CDR3: CASSWAVLRTANTGELFF
D: NA
J: TRBJ2-2
size: few
V: TRBV7-8

DNA: TGTGCCAGCAACCAGGGGCGTTTCGACAATGAGCAGTTCTTC
CDR3: CASNQGRFDNEQFF
D: NA
J: TRBJ2-1
size: NA
V: TRBV14

DNA: TGTGCCAGCAGTTATACCGGGACAGTTAACACTGAAGCTTTCTTT
CDR3: CASSYTGTVNTEAFF
D: TRBD1
J: TRBJ1-1
size: NA
V: TRBV6-2/TRBV6-3

DNA: TGTGCCAGCAGAAGGCTGGTGACAGGGTCCTACGAGCAGTACTTC
CDR3: CASRRLVTGSYEQYF
D: TRBD1
J: TRBJ2-7
size: NA
V: TRBV2

DNA: TGTGCCAGCAGCCGAGACAGGGGCGGGGAAGCTTTCTTT
CDR3: CASSRDRGGEAFF
D: TRBD1
J: TRBJ1-1
size: NA
V: TRBV3-1/TRBV3-2

DNA: TGTGCCAGCAGTTTATCGATTGCAGGGGGACGTCTGTTTTTT
CDR3: CASSLSIAGGRLFF
D: TRBD1
J: TRBJ2-2
size: once
V: TRBV27

DNA: TGTGCCAGCAGTCCCAGGGGCAGGGGGCTGCTTCATTTT
CDR3: CASSPRGRGLLHF
D: TRBD1
J: TRBJ1-5
size: once
V: TRBV27

DNA: TGCGCCAACGACAGTCTGGGCGAGCAGTACTTC
CDR3: CANDSLGEQYF
D: NA
J: TRBJ2-7
size: NA
V: TRBV5-1

DNA: TGTGCCAGCAGCGGGGGGGCTGAAGCTTTCTTT
CDR3: CASSGGAEAFF
D: NA
J: TRBJ1-1
size: NA
V: TRBV6-5

DNA: TGTGCCAGCAGCCAAGACTCTCCAGGGGCGCCCCTCCACTTT
CDR3: CASSQDSPGAPLHF
D: NA
J: TRBJ1-6
size: NA
V: TRBV14

DNA: TGTGCCAGCAGCAAAGCCTGGGCAGCCTCTCGTGGCAATCAGCCCCAGCATTTT
CDR3: CASSKAWAASRGNQPQHF
D: NA
J: TRBJ1-5
size: NA
V: TRBV21-1

DNA: TGTGCCAGCAGTAATCCTCCACGAGCTTTCTTT
CDR3: CASSNPPRAFF
D: NA
J: TRBJ1-1
size: NA
V: TRBV28